One sample yielded the 11 T cell receptor beta chains listed below, sequenced in a study of Graves' ophthalmopathy and Graves' hyperthyroidism. RNA transcripts were the template, and TCR beta CDR3 regions were amplified from them. The workflow started with a first-round RT-PCR run with HTBI primers and then moved on to a second-round multiplex PCR. TCRdb fed the multiplex PCR reads into MiXCR, producing one record per CDR3 protein. The sample lists approximately 160,000 distinct CDR3 sequences; roughly two fifths were seen once. The sequenced sample was peripheral blood. The receptor set was obtained from a man aged 25-45 years with Graves' ophthalmopathy.

This clonotype was observed a few times. The rearrangement uses TRBV12-3 or TRBV12-4 and TRBJ2-7; no firm D call. CDR3 size: 13 residues. With 10 bases removed from V and 4 bases from J, the gap between germline ends came to 17 bases. DNA for the CDR3: TGTGCCACCCTGGCGGATGCTTCATACGAGCAGTACTTC. It translates to CATLADASYEQYF.

This clonotype was seen just once. The gene calls are TRBV6-9 and TRBJ1-1, with 7 bases aligning to TRBD1. The CDR3 length is 13 residues. Germline V gene data show CDR1 as MNHGY and CDR2 as SVAAGI. J gave up 11 bases and V 3 bases, and 9 bases lay outside the gene matches. The CDR3 DNA is TGTGCCAGCAGTTACCAGGGACAGAGGGGCGCTTTCTTT. It translates to CASSYQGQRGAFF.

This clonotype was seen repeatedly, ten times or more. The chain recombines TRBV2 with TRBJ2-2; TRBD1 is a possible D gene (6 bases). Germline CDR1 is SNHLY and CDR2 is FYNNEI. CDR3 size: 15 residues. Deletions cut 5 bases from V and 2 bases from J, with 12 bases between. CDR3 region: CASSPGTLNTGELFF. CDR3 coding DNA: TGTGCCAGCAGTCCCGGGACACTAAACACCGGGGAGCTGTTTTTT.

V and J are TRBV27 and TRBJ1-6; 7 bases map to TRBD1. J gave up 6 bases and V 9 bases, and 11 bases lay outside the gene matches. This CDR3 has 15 residues. In germline, CDR1 is MNHEY, CDR2 SMNVEV (reference sequence). The CDR3 coding sequence is TGTGCCAGTTCCTGGTCCGGGACAGTTAATTCACCCCTCCACTTT. Protein: CASSWSGTVNSPLHF.

This clonotype was observed at least ten times. The genes are TRBV10-3 and TRBJ2-7; 7 bases line up with TRBD1. This CDR3 spans 16 amino acids. Trimming cost V 2 bases and J 0 bases; bases outside gene matches: 7. The germline gives CDR1 ENHRY, CDR2 SYGVKD. The chain's CDR3 is CAISEAKTGTSYEQYF. The CDR3 DNA is TGTGCCATCAGTGAGGCAAAGACAGGGACCTCCTACGAGCAGTACTTC.

This clonotype occurred many times. The gene calls are TRBV30 and TRBJ2-7; 8 bases are shared with TRBD2. Germline lookup yields CDR1 GTSNPN and CDR2 SVGIG (reference sequence). V dropped 0 bases and J dropped 2; count of bases not matched to a gene: 3. The CDR3 extends over 14 amino acids. The CDR3 is CAWSVLAEPYEQYF. The CDR3 bases are TGTGCCTGGAGTGTACTAGCGGAACCCTACGAGCAGTACTTC.

The genes are TRBV2 and TRBJ2-5; 14 nucleotides line up with TRBD2. With 6 bases clipped from V and 1 base from J, the junction kept 4 bases outside the gene matches. Germline assignment: CDR1 SNHLY and CDR2 FYNNEI. The CDR3 contains 16 residues. The DNA for the CDR3 is TGTGCCAGCAGGGGACTAGCGGGAGTTGGCCAAGAGACCCAGTACTTC. This sequence encodes CASRGLAGVGQETQYF.

The chain is built from TRBV7-8 and TRBJ2-7; D assignment may be TRBD1 or TRBD2 (6 bases each). The V gene lost 5 bases and the J gene lost 0 bases, with 20 bases spanning the gap. This CDR3 has 17 residues. In germline, CDR1 is SGHVS, CDR2 FQNEAQ. The CDR3 here is CASSLNNPGASSYEQYF. CDR3 DNA sequence: TGTGCCAGCAGCCTAAACAATCCGGGGGCGAGCTCCTACGAGCAGTACTTC.

This clonotype was observed many times. CDR3 bases: TGTGCCAGCAGCTTGGGGTCCATAGCGGGAATTTCCTACGAGCAGTACTTC. Its translation is CASSLGSIAGISYEQYF. V and J are TRBV5-6 and TRBJ2-7; 8 bases match TRBD2. The V and J ends lost 0 bases and 1 base, in that order; junction bases with no gene match: 9. Germline-derived CDR1 and CDR2 are SGHDT and YYEEEE. This CDR3 comprises 17 residues.

The table lists this clonotype with many counts. The chain has TRBV30 and TRBJ2-2, with 10 bases identical to TRBD1. Losses at the gene ends were 0 bases for V and 7 bases for J; bases not matched to a gene: 8. CDR1 is GTSNPN and CDR2 is SVGIG in the germline V gene (reference sequence). The CDR3 loop spans 16 amino acids. The CDR3 DNA is TGTGCCTGGAGTGTACGGAGACAGGGGGCGATCGGGGAGCTGTTTTTT. It codes for CAWSVRRQGAIGELFF.

A word on this clonotype: One end of the junction is discordant with germline, which a read error may explain. The gene calls are TRBV12-3 or TRBV12-4 and TRBJ1-1; D is unresolved. The CDR3 is 13 amino acids. This chain's CDR3 is CASSLDRLTEAFF. The CDR3 DNA is TGTGCCAGCAGTTTGGACCGGCTCACTGAAGCCTTCTTT.